This TCR beta chain was profiled in a study of cytomegalovirus exposure and HLA in healthy donors. PCR was performed using 60 Vbeta and 13 Jbeta primers. The method was immunoSEQ multiplex PCR; TCRdb's version includes in-frame clones alone and lacks a portion of them. The table lists 95,000 to 150,000 clones, 15% to 20% of them singletons, with 2.9% in the top ten. With 2 bases clipped from V and 2 bases from J, the junction kept 6 bases outside the gene matches. Germline V CDR1 and CDR2: SQVTM, ANQGSEA. The CDR3 runs to 15 residues. This chain uses TRBV29-1 with TRBJ2-5; 9 bases line up with TRBD2. This sequence was found in a female donor in good health and CMV-seropositive. The sample taken for sequencing was PBMCs. CDR3 nucleotides: TGCAGCGTTGAACCTAGCGGGGACATACAAGAGACCCAGTACTTC. Translated, it gives CSVEPSGDIQETQYF.